This T cell receptor beta chain was profiled in a study of blood T cell repertoires in COVID-19. Per germline, CDR1 SEHNR and CDR2 FQNEAQ (reference sequence). The CDR3 sequence is 14 residues long. V trimming: 1 base; J trimming: 5 bases; junction bases outside the gene matches: 2. TCRdb keeps only in-frame clones here, not all; method: immunoSEQ multiplex PCR. This table holds about 88,000 clones, approximately 90% found once. This chain joins TRBV7-9 and TRBJ2-7, with TRBD2 matching over 10 bases. The source material was peripheral blood. The clonotype was recovered from a man aged 60-69 years with acute or convalescent COVID-19. The CDR3 loop is CASSLGGLADEQYF. The CDR3 nucleotides read TGTGCCAGCAGCTTAGGTGGACTAGCGGACGAGCAGTACTTC.